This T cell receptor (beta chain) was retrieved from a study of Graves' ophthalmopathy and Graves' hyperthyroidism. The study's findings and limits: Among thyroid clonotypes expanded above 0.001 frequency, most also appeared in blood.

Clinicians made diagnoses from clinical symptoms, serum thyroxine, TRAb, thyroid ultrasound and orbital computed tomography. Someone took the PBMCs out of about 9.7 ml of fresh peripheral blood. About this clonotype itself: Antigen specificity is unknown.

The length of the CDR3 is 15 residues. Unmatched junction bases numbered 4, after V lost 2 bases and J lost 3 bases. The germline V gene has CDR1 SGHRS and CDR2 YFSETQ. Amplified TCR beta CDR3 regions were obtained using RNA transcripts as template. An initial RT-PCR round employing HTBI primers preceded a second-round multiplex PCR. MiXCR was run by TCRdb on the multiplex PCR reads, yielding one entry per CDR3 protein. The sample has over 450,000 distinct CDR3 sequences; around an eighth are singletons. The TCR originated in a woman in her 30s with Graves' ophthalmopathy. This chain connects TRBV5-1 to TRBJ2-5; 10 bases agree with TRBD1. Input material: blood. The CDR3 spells CASSFDRGQEETQYF. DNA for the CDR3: TGCGCCAGCAGCTTCGACAGGGGGCAAGAAGAGACCCAGTACTTC.